This record concerns one TCR beta chain sequence. Under the authors' procedure: Reference gene primer amplification yielded estimated nucleated cell counts. TCRdb keeps only in-frame clones here, not all; method: immunoSEQ multiplex PCR. D and trimming come from the DNA, and the V and J calls and clone size come from that table. This sample yields 90,000 to 120,000 clones, of which nearly 90% are seen a single time; about 6.3% belongs to the top ten. The sample belongs to a study of blood T cell repertoires in COVID-19. Study details: Acute and convalescent COVID-19 specimens originated in the United States, Italy and Spain. T cells, B-cell-depleted T cells, or PBMCs supplied cDNA or gDNA.

Per the germline V gene, CDR1 is LNHDA and CDR2 is SQIVND (reference sequence). Deletions cut 2 bases from V and 5 bases from J, with 7 bases between. The CDR3 extends over 14 amino acids. The sequence was obtained from an older woman with acute or convalescent COVID-19. The chain employs TRBV19 and TRBJ1-6; the D gene is possibly TRBD1 (5 bases). Material: peripheral blood. The CDR3 sequence: CASSITDNNSPLHF. DNA of the CDR3: TGTGCCAGTAGTATAACGGACAATAATTCACCCCTCCACTTT. Supplemented by reference TRBV19 and TRBJ1-6, the full variable domain reads DGGITQSPKYLFRKEGQNVTLSCEQNLNHDAMYWYRQDPGQGLRLIYYSQIVNDFQKGDIAEGYSVSREKKESFPLTVTSAQKNPTAFYLCASSITDNNSPLHFGNGTRLTVT.